This T cell receptor (beta chain) is from a study of blood T cell repertoires in COVID-19. The germline CDR1 and CDR2 sequences are SEHNR and FQNEAQ (reference sequence). CDR3 length equals 15 residues. V lost 5 bases to trimming and J lost 6 bases; unmatched junction nucleotides: 8. As handled by the study authors: Reference gene primers were amplified, and this amplification served to estimate nucleated cell counts. Produced via immunoSEQ multiplex PCR; TCRdb's table is partial and in-frame only. For V, J and clone size, that table is used; D and trimming come from the DNA. The table lists 450,000 or so clones, 70% to 90% of them singletons, with roughly 0.78% in the top ten.

Sequencing was done on a sample of peripheral blood. The sequence was obtained from a young man with COVID-19, enrolled during active disease. The chain carries TRBV7-9 and TRBJ1-5; TRBD1 matches at 9 bases. CDR3 coding DNA: TGTGCCAGCAGCCCCCCCGGGGACAGGGCTCAGCCCCAGCATTTT. Its protein product is CASSPPGDRAQPQHF.